This T cell receptor (beta chain) was found in a study of CXCR3-negative and CXCR3-positive naive CD8 T cells. The wider study: Per library, roughly 1.5 +/- 0.3 million reads; around 150 million TRB reads overall.

Cells classed as naive CD8+ T cells were CD45RO-CCR7+CD27+CD95-. Regarding the study as a whole: Sequencing showed both naive subsets with comparably high diversity, and memory CD8+ cells much lower. More hydrophobic TRB CDR3s occurred in CXCR3-positive than in CXCR3-negative naive cells.

A word on this clonotype: The antigen is not known.

Per germline, CDR1 SGHVS and CDR2 FNYEAQ. The CDR3 is 14 residues long. The libraries of TRB cDNA were prepared using 5' RACE with UMI labels. From the 5' RACE reads, TCRdb lists one entry per CDR3 protein and no DNA. Across fewer than 55,000 distinct CDR3 sequences, the top ten clones capture approximately 1.5% of the sample. The TCR comes from a human donor in good health. Some clones in this sample may be carry-over from other donors' samples. The rearrangement uses TRBV7-6 and TRBJ2-3; TCRdb gives TRBD1 as the D gene, but with no DNA this cannot be confirmed. The sample consisted of naive CXCR3- CD8+ T cells from blood. Subset: CD45RO-CCR7+CD27+CD95- naive CD8+ T cells lacking CXCR3 (TNR3-). CDR3 sequence: CASSPGPYTDTQYF.